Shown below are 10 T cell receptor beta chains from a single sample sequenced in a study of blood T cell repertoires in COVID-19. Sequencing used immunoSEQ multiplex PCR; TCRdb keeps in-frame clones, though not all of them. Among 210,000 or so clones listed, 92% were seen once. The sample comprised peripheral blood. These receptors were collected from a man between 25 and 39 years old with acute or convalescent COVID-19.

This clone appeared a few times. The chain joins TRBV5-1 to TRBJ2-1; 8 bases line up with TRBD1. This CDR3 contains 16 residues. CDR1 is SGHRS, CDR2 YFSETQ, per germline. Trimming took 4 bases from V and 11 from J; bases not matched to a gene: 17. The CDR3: CASSQMTGTGRQKQFF. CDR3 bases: TGCGCCAGCAGCCAAATGACAGGGACAGGAAGACAGAAGCAGTTCTTC.

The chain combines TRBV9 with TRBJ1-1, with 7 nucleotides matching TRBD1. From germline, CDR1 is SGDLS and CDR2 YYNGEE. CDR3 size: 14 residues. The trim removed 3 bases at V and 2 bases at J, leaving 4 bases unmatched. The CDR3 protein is CASSARTGNTEAFF. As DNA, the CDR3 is TGTGCCAGCAGCGCGAGGACAGGCAACACTGAAGCTTTCTTT.

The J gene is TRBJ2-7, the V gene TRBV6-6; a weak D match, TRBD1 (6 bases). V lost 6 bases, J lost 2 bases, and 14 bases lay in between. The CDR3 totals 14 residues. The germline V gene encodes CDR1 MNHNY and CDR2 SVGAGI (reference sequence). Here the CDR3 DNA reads TGTGCCAGCAGAGAAGAAGGGGGAACCTACGAGCAGTACTTC. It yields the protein CASREEGGTYEQYF.

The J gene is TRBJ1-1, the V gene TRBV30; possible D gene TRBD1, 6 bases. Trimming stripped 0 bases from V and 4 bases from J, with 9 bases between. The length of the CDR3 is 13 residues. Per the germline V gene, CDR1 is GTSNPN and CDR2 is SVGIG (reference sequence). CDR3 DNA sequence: TGTGCCTGGAGTGTACAGGGCCTCACTGAAGCTTTCTTT. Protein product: CAWSVQGLTEAFF.

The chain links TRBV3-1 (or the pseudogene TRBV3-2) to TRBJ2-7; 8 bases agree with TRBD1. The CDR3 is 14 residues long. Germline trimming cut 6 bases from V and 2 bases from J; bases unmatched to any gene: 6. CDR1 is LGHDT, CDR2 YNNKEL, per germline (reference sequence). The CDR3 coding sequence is TGTGCCAGCAGGTTCCGGGACAGGCCCTACGAGCAGTACTTC. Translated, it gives CASRFRDRPYEQYF.

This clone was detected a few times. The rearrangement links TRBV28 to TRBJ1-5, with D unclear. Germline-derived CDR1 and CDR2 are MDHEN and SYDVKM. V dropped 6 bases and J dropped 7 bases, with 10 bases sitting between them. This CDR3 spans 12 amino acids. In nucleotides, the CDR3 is TGTGCCAGCAGCCCACGGCGGCAGCCCCAGCATTTT. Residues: CASSPRRQPQHF.

The CDR3 DNA reads TGTGCCAGCAGCTTAGCAGGGGGCTTGTACACCGGGGAGCTGTTTTTT. Translating it yields CASSLAGGLYTGELFF. The rearrangement joins TRBV11-3 to TRBJ2-2; 8 bases agree with TRBD1. After removal of 1 base from V and 3 bases from J, the junction contained 4 bases not matched to a gene. The V gene's germline CDR1 is SGHNT and CDR2 YENEEA. The CDR3 runs to 16 residues.

The CDR3 region is CASSDQLNTEAFF. The CDR3 DNA reads TGTGCCAGCAGTGACCAGTTAAACACTGAAGCTTTCTTT. The chain carries TRBV2 and TRBJ1-1; D gene unclear. From germline, CDR1 is SNHLY and CDR2 FYNNEI. V lost 3 bases and J lost 2, with 7 bases in between. The CDR3 consists of 13 residues.

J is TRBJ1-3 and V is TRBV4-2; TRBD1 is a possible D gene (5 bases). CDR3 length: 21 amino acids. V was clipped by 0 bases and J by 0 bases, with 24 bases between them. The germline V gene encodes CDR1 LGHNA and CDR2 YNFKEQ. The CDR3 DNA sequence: TGTGCCAGCAGCCAAGAGTCTCAGGGCGGAATCCTATACACCTCTGGAAACACCATATATTTT. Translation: CASSQESQGGILYTSGNTIYF.

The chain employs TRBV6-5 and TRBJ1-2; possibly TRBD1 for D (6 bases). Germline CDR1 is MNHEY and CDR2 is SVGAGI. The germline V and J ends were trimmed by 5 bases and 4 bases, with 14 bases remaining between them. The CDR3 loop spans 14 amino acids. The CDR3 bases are TGTGCCAGCAGTCCGGGGGGGGGCATCTATGGCTACACCTTC. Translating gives CASSPGGGIYGYTF.